This is a list of T cell receptor beta chains from one sample in a study of T-cell reconstitution after alpha-beta-depleted transplantation in children. TCRdb itself ran the PCR reads through MiXCR, one entry per CDR3 protein. The data hold about 580,000 distinct CDR3 sequences, with 25% to 30% observed a single time. Sample: PBMCs, taken before TCRalphabeta/CD19-depleted stem cell transplant. These receptors were taken from a boy under two years old with Wiskott-Aldrich syndrome, due to receive a stem cell transplant. The CDR3 runs from the conserved cysteine through the conserved F or W. D genes are given only for firm matches. Clone size is not always given. Where it is, it says once, few, many or a class for expanded clones.

j_gene	d_gene	abundance	v_gene	CDR3nt	CDR3aa
TRBJ2-7	TRBD2	-	TRBV27	TGTGCCAGCAGTTGGGGGCGGGAGGAACTCTACGAGCAGTACTTC	CASSWGREELYEQYF
TRBJ1-3	TRBD1	-	TRBV20-1	TGCAGTGCTAGAGCCGGACAGGGAGGGTTTGACACCATATATTTT	CSARAGQGGFDTIYF
TRBJ2-5	TRBD2	-	TRBV20-1	TGCAGTGCTAGAGAACAGCGGGAGGCGGAGACCCAGTACTTC	CSAREQREAETQYF
TRBJ2-5	-	-	TRBV25-1	TGTGCCAGCAGTGAATGGGGGAGAGGAGGTGAGACCCAGTACTTC	CASSEWGRGGETQYF
TRBJ1-2	-	-	TRBV4-1	TGCGCCAGCAGCCAAGGACCGACAGTTTCTAACTATGGCTACACCTTC	CASSQGPTVSNYGYTF
TRBJ2-1	TRBD1	-	TRBV29-1	TGCAGCGTTGATAGGGTGACAGGGGCGGGTAATGAGCAGTTCTTC	CSVDRVTGAGNEQFF
TRBJ2-2	-	few	TRBV27	TGTGCCAGCAGTCCCAAAAGCCCAAAGGGTACCGGGGAGCTGTTTTTT	CASSPKSPKGTGELFF
TRBJ2-5	-	many	TRBV10-2	TGCGCCAGCAGTCCTCGACAGGGAGGGGGAGAGACCCAGTACTTC	CASSPRQGGGETQYF
TRBJ2-5	-	-	TRBV5-5	TGTGCCAGCAGCTTGGGGATGGGGCAGAGGGGTTTTACGGAGACCCAGTACTTC	CASSLGMGQRGFTETQYF
TRBJ2-1	TRBD2	-	TRBV10-3	TGTGCCATCATGATCGGCGCGGGAGCCCGGTTCTTC	CAIMIGAGARFF
TRBJ2-2	TRBD1	-	TRBV5-1	TGCGCCAGCAGCACCGAACCGACAGGGTCCGGGGAGCTGTTTTTT	CASSTEPTGSGELFF
TRBJ2-3	TRBD1	-	TRBV5-1	TGCGCCAGCAGTACGTTAGGACAGGAAGATACGCAGTATTTT	CASSTLGQEDTQYF
TRBJ2-1	-	-	TRBV29-1	TGCAGCGTTGGGTCAGACTCCTACAATGAGCAGTTCTTC	CSVGSDSYNEQFF
TRBJ2-5	-	many	TRBV12-3/TRBV12-4	TGTGCCAGCAGTTTAGGGAGGGCCCACCAAGAGACCCAGTACTTC	CASSLGRAHQETQYF
TRBJ1-2	TRBD1	few	TRBV28	TGTGCCAGCAGTTTCGGGGACAGAAACTATGGCTACACCTTC	CASSFGDRNYGYTF
TRBJ2-3	-	few	TRBV5-1	TGCGCCAGCAGCCGTCAGCGCTCCAGCACAGATACGCAGTATTTT	CASSRQRSSTDTQYF
TRBJ2-5	-	-	TRBV25-1	TGTGCCAGCAGTGATTTCACAGTAGGGGAGACCCAGTACTTC	CASSDFTVGETQYF
TRBJ2-3	TRBD1	many	TRBV7-2	TGTGCCAGCAGCCCGGGGACAGGGGCCATCACAGATACGCAGTATTTT	CASSPGTGAITDTQYF
TRBJ1-3	TRBD1	-	TRBV10-3	TGTGCCATCAGTGAACCCGACAGGGTCTCTGGAAACACCATATATTTT	CAISEPDRVSGNTIYF
TRBJ2-1	-	-	TRBV20-1	TGCAGTGCTAGAGGGATGGTGGATGAGCAGTTCTTC	CSARGMVDEQFF
TRBJ2-1	-	-	TRBV5-1	TGCGCCAGCAGCTTTTTATCCAAACAAGGGGCTGAGCAGTTCTTC	CASSFLSKQGAEQFF
TRBJ1-5	-	-	TRBV12-3/TRBV12-4	TGTGCCAGCAGCCTAAGTCAGGGACAAGGGGGTCAGCCCCAGCATTTT	CASSLSQGQGGQPQHF
TRBJ2-3	TRBD1	-	TRBV29-1	TGCAGCGTAGGGGACAGATCAGATACGCAGTATTTT	CSVGDRSDTQYF
TRBJ2-6	-	-	TRBV30	TGTGCCTGGGGGGGCGGAGGTGGGGCCAACGTCCTGACTTTC	CAWGGGGGANVLTF
TRBJ1-1	TRBD1	few	TRBV20-1	TGCAGTGCTAGACGATCCGGGACAGGAGCTATGAACACTGAAGCTTTCTTT	CSARRSGTGAMNTEAFF
TRBJ1-5	-	-	TRBV27	TGTGCCAGCAGTTTACAGGGCGCGGAGCCCCAGCATTTT	CASSLQGAEPQHF
TRBJ2-7	-	-	TRBV12-3/TRBV12-4	TGTGCCAGCAGCCCGAAGGGGCCAGACTACGAGCAGTACTTC	CASSPKGPDYEQYF
TRBJ2-7	-	few	TRBV11-2	TGTGCCAGCAGCTTAGGCCTAGGAGGCGAGCAGTACTTC	CASSLGLGGEQYF
TRBJ2-3	TRBD2	few	TRBV5-1	TGCGCCAGCAGCTCGGGACTAGCGGCAAGGAGAGATACGCAGTATTTT	CASSSGLAARRDTQYF
TRBJ2-7	-	few	TRBV27	TGTGCCAGCAGTTTAGAATGGGGAAGCTCCTACGAGCAGTACTTC	CASSLEWGSSYEQYF
TRBJ1-5	-	-	TRBV5-1	TGCGCCAGCAGCCCTTTCCCCACGGATCAGCCCCAGCATTTT	CASSPFPTDQPQHF
TRBJ1-5	TRBD1	few	TRBV20-1	TGCAGTGCTAGAGAACAGGGGGGCAATCAGCCCCAGCATTTT	CSAREQGGNQPQHF
TRBJ2-5	TRBD1	few	TRBV28	TGTGCCAGCAGTTCGCTAGGACAGGGGGTTTCGTCAGAGACCCAGTACTTC	CASSSLGQGVSSETQYF
TRBJ2-7	TRBD2	few	TRBV7-2	TGTGCCAGCAGCTTAGAGCTAGCGGGAGTTCACGAGCAGTACTTC	CASSLELAGVHEQYF
TRBJ1-1	TRBD1	-	TRBV10-3	TGTGCCATCAGGATAGACAGGGTGAACACTGAAGCTTTCTTT	CAIRIDRVNTEAFF
TRBJ2-7	TRBD2	-	TRBV28	TGTGCCAGCAGTTTAAGGGGACTAGCGGGAGTCGAGCAGTACTTC	CASSLRGLAGVEQYF
TRBJ2-2	TRBD2	few	TRBV20-1	TGCAGTGCCAGCCGGCCCCGGCTAGCGGCGTTGGGCGGGGAGCTGTTTTTT	CSASRPRLAALGGELFF
TRBJ1-5	-	-	TRBV20-1	TGCAGTGCTAGTCCGATCAATCAGCCCCAGCATTTT	CSASPINQPQHF
TRBJ2-7	-	-	TRBV6-5	TGTGCCAGCAGTTACTCAGGGGCACTAGCCTCCGAGCAGTACTTC	CASSYSGALASEQYF
TRBJ1-1	-	few	TRBV18	TGTGCCAGCTCACCGCTGACAGGTGAAGCTTTCTTT	CASSPLTGEAFF
TRBJ2-1	TRBD1	few	TRBV28	TGTGCCAGCCACCGGGACAGCCACAATGAGCAGTTCTTC	CASHRDSHNEQFF
TRBJ2-1	-	-	TRBV10-3	TGTGCCATCAGTGATTCGAGCGGCACCTACAATGAGCAGTTCTTC	CAISDSSGTYNEQFF
TRBJ2-2	-	-	TRBV12-3/TRBV12-4	TGTGCCAGCAGTTTTTCAGGGACCGGGGAGCTGTTTTTT	CASSFSGTGELFF
TRBJ2-7	TRBD2	-	TRBV5-6	TGTGCCAGCAGCAGACTAGCGGGTGGCGAGCAGTACTTC	CASSRLAGGEQYF
TRBJ1-6	TRBD1	-	TRBV6-5	TGTGCCAGCAGCAACAGGGGTTCACCCCTCCACTTT	CASSNRGSPLHF
TRBJ2-1	TRBD2	-	TRBV6-5	TGTGCCAGCAGTTACTCGTCCAGCGGGAGGGCAGGTGAGCAGTTCTTC	CASSYSSSGRAGEQFF